This T cell receptor beta chain was retrieved from a study of T cell repertoires in cytomegalovirus infection. About the study: Shared public TCR beta signatures pointed to both CMV infection and a matching HLA type. Findings and limits, study-wide: Ex vivo, HLA-C-restricted CMV-specific TCR beta clonotypes prevailed over the rest of the response. The study identified carriers of CMV plus the relevant HLA from cumulative public TCR beta family frequency.

TCRdb redid the calling of the reads with MiXCR, one entry per CDR3 protein. The sample holds fewer than 550,000 distinct CDR3 sequences; approximately 17% are singletons and the top ten take roughly a quarter. J gave up 4 bases and V 1 base, and 12 bases lay outside the gene matches. Germline V lookup: CDR1 SGHTA, CDR2 FQGTGA. The CDR3 is made up of 17 amino acids. The count of this clonotype is one. Antigen: not known. The chain links TRBV7-3 to TRBJ1-1; 7 bases fit TRBD1. The sequence was obtained from a human donor in good health (CMV status not recorded). Some clones in this sample may be carry-over from other donors' samples. Sequenced sample: CD8+ T cells from PBMCs. CDR3 residues: CASSLKRKGAPSTEAFF. The CDR3, as DNA: TGTGCCAGCAGCTTAAAGAGGAAGGGGGCGCCAAGCACTGAAGCTTTCTTT.